Listed below are T cell receptor beta chains from one sample, sequenced in a study of vaccination effects on CD4 cells after COVID-19. This table comes from immunoSEQ multiplex PCR, and its TCRdb copy is limited to in-frame clones, with some not included. The sample has about 38,000 clones; roughly 70% are singletons. These receptors have no identified antigens. The material was CD4+ T cells from PBMCs cultured with SARS-CoV-2 spike peptides, obtained before COVID-19 vaccination. The origin of the receptors is a human donor who received a COVID-19 vaccine. CDR3s include the opening cysteine and the closing phenylalanine or tryptophan. Each record gives: D gene, J gene, clone size, V gene, CDR3 length, CDR3 DNA, CDR3 protein. A D gene is named only where the DNA matches it firmly. Expanded clones are given a class, and other clones once, few, many or no size at all.

NA	TRBJ1-2	NA	TRBV19	14	TGTGCCAGTAGTATAGTACAGGGTACTTCTGGCTACACCTTC	CASSIVQGTSGYTF
TRBD1	TRBJ1-1	NA	TRBV19	15	TGTGCCAGTAGTATGTTCGGACAGGGGAACACTGAAGCTTTCTTT	CASSMFGQGNTEAFF
NA	TRBJ2-2	NA	TRBV28	12	TGTGCCAGCAGTTTGTCAGGGCTGGAGCTGTTTTTT	CASSLSGLELFF
NA	TRBJ1-6	few	TRBV11-2	15	TGTGCCAGCAGCTTAGATCCCGGGGCAAATTCACCCCTCCACTTT	CASSLDPGANSPLHF
NA	TRBJ1-6	NA	TRBV2	15	TGTGCCAGCAGTGAAGGCAGGACCGATAATTCACCCCTCCACTTT	CASSEGRTDNSPLHF
NA	TRBJ1-2	few	TRBV19	16	TGTGCCAGTAGTTCGAGAGGGGATCCTACTAACTATGGCTACACCTTC	CASSSRGDPTNYGYTF
NA	TRBJ1-4	few	TRBV6-1	11	TGTGCCAGCAGTGAGGGAGGCAAACTGTTTTTT	CASSEGGKLFF
NA	TRBJ2-7	few	TRBV5-1	12	TGCGCCAGCAGCTTGGATGCCTACGAGCAGTACTTC	CASSLDAYEQYF
NA	TRBJ2-3	NA	TRBV7-2	14	TGTGCCAGCAGCTTACAGATCGGGGCAGATACGCAGTATTTT	CASSLQIGADTQYF
NA	TRBJ1-5	once	TRBV28	13	TGTGCCAGCACGCTGGGACTAAGGCAGCCCCAGCATTTT	CASTLGLRQPQHF
NA	TRBJ2-7	NA	TRBV19	12	TGTGCCAGTAGTGGGGCAGGCGGAATGGAGTACTTC	CASSGAGGMEYF
TRBD2	TRBJ2-1	NA	TRBV5-8	16	TGTGCCAGCAGCTCCATCGGGAGGTGGGATAGGAATGAGCAGTTCTTC	CASSSIGRWDRNEQFF